The rows below give T cell receptor beta chains drawn from one sample of a study of blood T cell repertoires in COVID-19. Measured with immunoSEQ multiplex PCR; TCRdb has only the in-frame clones, and not every one. The table shows some 60,000 clones, with about 88% occurring only once. The specimen sequenced was peripheral blood. The source is a man between 60 and 75 years old with acute or convalescent COVID-19. The CDR3 runs from the conserved cysteine through the conserved F or W. A D gene is named only where the DNA matches it firmly. Expanded clones get a size class; other rows say once, few or many, or leave the size out.

D	V	J	size	CDR3	DNA
.	TRBV7-9	TRBJ1-2	.	CASSLEGRMNYGYTF	TGTGCCAGCAGCTTAGAGGGGAGGATGAACTATGGCTACACCTTC
.	TRBV6-6	TRBJ2-1	.	CASSKSNEQFF	TGTGCCAGCAGCAAGAGTAATGAGCAGTTCTTC
TRBD1	TRBV7-2	TRBJ1-5	.	CASSSGTGGYEPQHF	TGTGCCAGCAGTTCCGGGACAGGGGGATATGAGCCCCAGCATTTT
TRBD1	TRBV6-6	TRBJ2-3	few	CASIDRVSDTQYF	TGTGCCAGCATCGACAGGGTGTCAGATACGCAGTATTTT
TRBD1	TRBV6-5	TRBJ1-6	once	CASSRDSLNSPLHF	TGTGCCAGCTCCAGGGACAGCTTAAATTCACCCCTCCACTTT
.	TRBV24-1	TRBJ2-2	.	CATKEQLTGELFF	TGTGCCACCAAAGAACAGCTCACCGGGGAGCTGTTTTTT
TRBD1	TRBV7-2	TRBJ1-5	.	CASSGQVTNQPQHF	TGTGCCAGCAGCGGACAGGTCACCAATCAGCCCCAGCATTTT
.	TRBV6-6	TRBJ1-2	.	CASSYRDLRGGGGYTF	TGTGCCAGCAGTTACCGGGACTTGAGGGGCGGGGGAGGCTACACCTTC
TRBD1	TRBV5-1	TRBJ1-1	.	CASSYDRGRVDTEAFF	TGCGCCAGCAGCTACGACAGGGGCCGAGTGGACACTGAAGCTTTCTTT
.	TRBV5-4	TRBJ1-5	few	CASSSTEDSNQPQHF	TGTGCCAGCAGCTCTACAGAAGATAGCAATCAGCCCCAGCATTTT
.	TRBV25-1	TRBJ1-6	.	CASSQIGAYNSPLHF	TGTGCCAGCAGTCAAATAGGGGCCTATAATTCACCCCTCCACTTT
.	TRBV5-1	TRBJ2-1	.	CASRVGDPSEQFF	TGCGCCAGCAGGGTCGGGGATCCGAGTGAGCAGTTCTTC
TRBD1	TRBV27	TRBJ1-2	once	CASGGGQGTNYGYTF	TGTGCCAGCGGGGGGGGACAGGGGACTAACTATGGCTACACCTTC
.	TRBV9	TRBJ2-1	few	CASSVDREEDEQFF	TGTGCCAGCAGCGTAGACAGGGAAGAGGATGAGCAGTTCTTC